Below, one TCR beta chain is given with its context. Its antigen is not yet known. No clone much larger than this one lies a single base away; base qualities are absent. The germline V gene yields MNHEY for CDR1 and SVGEGT for CDR2. V was cut back by 0 bases and J by 2 bases, leaving a gap of 14 bases between them. From its cysteine to its phenylalanine, the CDR3 spans 16 amino acids. The DNA shown is the 48-base CDR3, in frame from base 1. This sample is part of a study of control samples from healthy donors and cancer patients (dated by TCRdb to the early 2020s). The protocol used for the library was the immunoSEQ multiplex PCR assay. TCRdb provides this immuneACCESS table in a form limited to in-frame rearrangements. Some clones are lacking; in checked studies, under half of them reflect an unresolved V gene, and why the rest are absent is not known. The sample table holds a few hundred thousand clones, of which 90% were seen once. The ten largest clones represent 5.5% to 8% of the sample.

The sequence came from a man in his forties or fifties with head and neck cancer. Sample: PBMCs. The chain was built from TRBV6-2 or TRBV6-3 and TRBJ2-7, with no confident D gene call. The CDR3 in this case is CASSYSTGPDPYEQYF. The base sequence is TGTGCCAGCAGTTACTCGACTGGCCCTGATCCCTACGAGCAGTACTTC.